These 4 T cell receptor beta chains share one sample of origin, sequenced in a study of metastatic and nonmetastatic thyroid tumors. TCRdb reprocessed the PCR reads using MiXCR. The sample contains under 5,500 clones, 20% to 25% of which appear only once. Not a single patient had been given any form of treatment at any point before undergoing thyroid surgery. The specimen was adjacent normal tissue. Receptors originate from a female donor with papillary thyroid cancer or a benign thyroid nodule (not recorded which). Some clones in this sample may be carry-over from other donors' samples.

The genes are TRBV4-3 and TRBJ2-6; D is undetermined. The CDR3 length is 15 residues. CDR1 LGHNA and CDR2 YSLEER come from the germline V gene. V was cut by 2 bases and J by 4 bases, with 9 bases left in between. CDR3 region: CASSQSESGANVLTF. The CDR3 DNA reads TGCGCCAGCAGCCAATCCGAATCCGGGGCCAACGTCCTGACTTTC.

The sample holds many counts of this clone. The V and J genes are TRBV5-4 and TRBJ2-6; 12 bases map to TRBD2. V was clipped by 10 bases and J by 3 bases; unmatched bases: 8. Germline CDR1 SGHNT, CDR2 YYREEE (reference sequence). There are 16 residues in the CDR3. The CDR3 DNA is TGTGCCGCAACTAGCGGGGGGTCCAGTGGGGCCAACGTCCTGACTTTC. Protein sequence: CAATSGGSSGANVLTF.

By share, this clone counts as large. CDR3 sequence: CASSQKRGTEAFF. The CDR3 nucleotides read TGTGCCAGCAGCCAAAAAAGGGGCACTGAAGCTTTCTTT. V and J are TRBV4-2 and TRBJ1-1; TRBD1 is a possible D gene (5 bases). The V end was cut by 2 bases, the J end by 4 bases, with 8 bases between. The CDR3 totals 13 residues. Germline CDR1 LGHNA, CDR2 YNFKEQ.

This chain links TRBV12-3 or TRBV12-4 with TRBJ2-1, with D perhaps assigned TRBD1 or TRBD2 (5 bases each). The CDR3 consists of 14 residues. Trimming took 3 bases from V and 9 from J, leaving 15 bases between them. For the CDR3, the DNA is TGTGCCAGCAGTTTTGGGTTGGGGGTGGGTGAGCAGTTCTTC. Protein: CASSFGLGVGEQFF.